These 5 T cell receptor beta chains were sequenced from one sample in a study of blood T cell repertoires in COVID-19. Data came from immunoSEQ multiplex PCR; TCRdb stores just in-frame clones and leaves some out. The top ten hold about 4.5% of the sample, which has over 100,000 clones, around 86% seen once. Sequenced sample: peripheral blood. The receptors come from a middle-aged man with acute or convalescent COVID-19.

The chain carries TRBV3-1 (or the pseudogene TRBV3-2) and TRBJ1-3; tentative D call: TRBD1 (5 bases). The CDR3 loop spans 14 amino acids. In germline, CDR1 is LGHDT, CDR2 YNNKEL (reference sequence). V shed 0 bases and J shed 4 bases, with 7 bases lying between them. CDR3 in DNA: TGTGCCAGCAGCCAAGAAGGGGCCGGAAACACCATATATTTT. It yields the protein CASSQEGAGNTIYF.

CDR3 loop: CASSLARDAYGYTF. The CDR3 DNA follows: TGTGCCAGCAGCTTAGCGAGGGATGCGTATGGCTACACCTTC. This sequence joins TRBV7-9 and TRBJ1-2; no clear D gene. V dropped 0 bases and J dropped 5 bases, with 10 bases sitting between them. Germline V gene sequence: CDR1 SEHNR, CDR2 FQNEAQ (reference sequence). This CDR3 region has 14 residues.

The chain has TRBV7-9 and TRBJ1-2, with TRBD1 identical over 9 bases. The ends lost 5 bases at V and 7 bases at J; junction bases unmatched: 11. The CDR3 is made up of 15 amino acids. Germline loops: CDR1 SEHNR, CDR2 FQNEAQ (reference sequence). The CDR3: CASSRTTGQGGGYTF. The CDR3 DNA is TGTGCCAGCAGCCGGACCACGGGACAGGGTGGTGGCTACACCTTC.

The V call is TRBV30, the J call TRBJ1-2; D is unresolved. Germline-derived CDR1 and CDR2 are GTSNPN and SVGIG (reference sequence). The CDR3 is 14 amino acids. V was trimmed by 0 bases and J by 2 bases, leaving 10 bases between them. The CDR3 DNA sequence: TGTGCCTGGAGTGTATTGGGCAGGAACTATGGCTACACCTTC. It encodes CAWSVLGRNYGYTF.

The gene calls are TRBV7-9 and TRBJ2-7; 9 nucleotides align to TRBD1. V gave up 5 bases and J gave up 2 bases; unmatched junction bases: 19. The CDR3 consists of 19 residues. Germline loops: CDR1 SEHNR, CDR2 FQNEAQ (reference sequence). The CDR3 DNA is TGTGCCAGCAGCCAAGACCGGGACAGGGTAGGGATAGGACCCTACGAGCAGTACTTC. It yields the protein CASSQDRDRVGIGPYEQYF.